The entry below describes one T cell receptor beta chain. Its antigen is still unknown. The record originates from a study of vaccination and CD4 T cells after COVID-19. General observations from the study: In convalescent patients, 304 of 307 vaccine-specific clones were spike mono-reactive.

The Oncomine TCR Beta short-read assay was applied to DNA of cultured CD4+ T cells. Genomic DNA from cultured CD4+ T cells was extracted. TCRdb itself ran the PCR reads through MiXCR, one entry per CDR3 protein. The sample has about 12,000 distinct CDR3 sequences, less than 50% seen once. Treatment defined: approximately 11-day PBMC culture with coronavirus spike peptide pools or control peptides (ViraFEST assay). Germline lookup yields CDR1 DFQATT and CDR2 SNEGSKA (reference sequence). The length of the CDR3 is 14 residues. Deletions cut 6 bases from V and 0 bases from J, with 11 bases between. V and J are TRBV20-1 and TRBJ2-2; D uncertain. Sequenced input: cultured CD4+ T cells from blood. This receptor was taken from a human donor with COVID-19. The CDR3 coding sequence is TGCAGTGCCCCTAACGGAGCGAACACCGGGGAGCTGTTTTTT. It encodes CSAPNGANTGELFF.